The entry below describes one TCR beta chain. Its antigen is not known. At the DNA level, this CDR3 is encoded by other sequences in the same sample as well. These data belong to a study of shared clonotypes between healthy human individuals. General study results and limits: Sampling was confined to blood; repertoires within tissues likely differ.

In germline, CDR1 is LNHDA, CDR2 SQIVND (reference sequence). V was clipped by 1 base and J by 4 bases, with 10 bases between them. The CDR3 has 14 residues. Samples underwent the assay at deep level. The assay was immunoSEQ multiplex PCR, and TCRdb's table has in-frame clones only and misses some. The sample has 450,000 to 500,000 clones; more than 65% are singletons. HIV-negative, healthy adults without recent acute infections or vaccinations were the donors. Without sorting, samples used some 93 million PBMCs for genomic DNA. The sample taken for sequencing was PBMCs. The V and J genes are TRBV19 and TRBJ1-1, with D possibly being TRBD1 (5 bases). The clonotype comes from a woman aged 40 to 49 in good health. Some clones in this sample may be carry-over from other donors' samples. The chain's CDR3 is CASSIGGGGTEAFF. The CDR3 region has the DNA TGTGCCAGTAGTATAGGAGGCGGGGGCACTGAAGCTTTCTTT. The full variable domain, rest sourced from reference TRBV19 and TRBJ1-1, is DGGITQSPKYLFRKEGQNVTLSCEQNLNHDAMYWYRQDPGQGLRLIYYSQIVNDFQKGDIAEGYSVSREKKESFPLTVTSAQKNPTAFYLCASSIGGGGTEAFFGQGTRLTVV.